This record looks at one TCR beta chain sequence and its context. Its matching antigen is unknown. Losses at the gene ends were 5 bases for V and 9 bases for J; bases not matched to a gene: 6. The CDR3 totals 15 residues. CDR1 SGHVS and CDR2 FQNEAQ come from the germline V gene. The sample comes from a study of T cell repertoires in cytomegalovirus infection. The overall study: Epitope selection comprised recently identified HLA-C-restricted CMV epitopes and well-studied HLA-B-restricted CMV epitopes. Both a matching HLA type and CMV infection were indicated by public TCR beta signatures.

General study findings and limits: Cumulated frequencies of public TCR beta families served to identify carriers of CMV plus the relevant HLA. The ex vivo response was dominated by HLA-C-restricted CMV-specific TCR beta clonotypes.

MiXCR was run by TCRdb on the reads, yielding one entry per CDR3 protein. The sample lists about 310,000 distinct CDR3 sequences, roughly 25% occurring once. The chain employs TRBV7-8 and TRBJ2-1; the match to TRBD2 covers 14 bases. Material: cultured PBMCs, obtained from culture after CMV antigen stimulation. This TCR derives from a human donor in good health (CMV status not recorded). Some clones in this sample may be carry-over from other donors' samples. The CDR3 DNA is TGTGCCAGCAGCCCCGGGACTAGCGGGAGTGGTGAGCAGTTCTTC. Protein sequence: CASSPGTSGSGEQFF.